A single T cell receptor (beta chain) is shown here with its context. The antigen remains unidentified. In the naive CD8 group, cells lacked CD45RO and were positively selected for CCR7, so terminally differentiated effector memory CD45RA+ cells were left out. This specimen belongs to a study of shared clonotypes between healthy human individuals. Study observations and caveats: Specimens sampled were limited to blood, with tissue repertoires likely differing.

Assay used: immunoSEQ multiplex PCR; TCRdb lists only in-frame clones, some missing. The table includes around 1.9 million clones, just over 90% detected once. This clonotype originated in a man aged 18 to 35 in good health. Some clones in this sample may be carry-over from other donors' samples. Specimen: naive CD8+ T cells from PBMCs.

In nucleotides, the CDR3 is TGTGCCAGCAGTCCCTCCAGGGGTCTAACAGGAAACACCATATATTTT. This codes for CASSPSRGLTGNTIYF. The chain has TRBV27 and TRBJ1-3; a weak D match, TRBD1 (6 bases). The germline gives CDR1 MNHEY, CDR2 SMNVEV (reference sequence). The germline V and J ends were trimmed by 5 bases and 4 bases, with 18 bases remaining between them. This CDR3 spans 16 amino acids.